This T cell receptor (beta chain) was retrieved from a study of blood T cell repertoires in COVID-19. Study background: Researchers got acute and convalescent COVID-19 samples from the United States, Italy and Spain. Sources were T cells, B-cell-depleted T cells, or PBMCs; the material itself was cDNA or gDNA.

Per the original methods: Reference gene primer amplification gave nucleated cell count estimates. Sequenced by immunoSEQ multiplex PCR; TCRdb stores in-frame clones only, minus some. V, J and clone size are taken as reported in that table, and D and trimming were inferred from the DNA itself. The sample carries tens of thousands of clones, 74% recorded once. J lost 4 bases, V lost 0 bases, and 10 bases had no gene match. There are 17 residues in the CDR3. Germline lookup yields CDR1 LGHNA and CDR2 YNFKEQ. The sample taken for sequencing was peripheral blood. This rearrangement joins TRBV4-2 to TRBJ2-3, with 7 bases that match TRBD1. The sequence came from a human donor with acute or convalescent COVID-19. The donor label of this sample is uncertain. The CDR3, as DNA: TGTGCCAGCAGCCAAGAGAAGAGGGGGCCGATCCCAGATACGCAGTATTTT. It translates to CASSQEKRGPIPDTQYF.